The clone carrying this TCR beta chain has at least ten counts. This CDR3 contains 14 residues. The germline V gene has CDR1 LGHDT and CDR2 YNNKEL (reference sequence). V lost 1 base to trimming and J lost 3 bases, with 6 bases between them. These data originate in a study of control samples from healthy donors and cancer patients. Some clones are missing from TCRdb's copy, which holds only in-frame ones; the method was immunoSEQ multiplex PCR. The sample includes 99,000 or so clones, about 80% of them seen just once. The sequence came from a woman between 50 and 59 years old in good health. Sequenced: blood. The chain combines TRBV3-1 (or the pseudogene TRBV3-2) with TRBJ2-2; D might be TRBD2 (5 bases). CDR3 region: CASSQVGDTGELFF. CDR3 nucleotide sequence: TGTGCCAGCAGCCAAGTCGGGGACACCGGGGAGCTGTTTTTT.